One sample yielded the 27 T cell receptor beta chains listed below, sequenced in a study of cytomegalovirus exposure and HLA in healthy donors. Data came from immunoSEQ multiplex PCR; TCRdb stores just in-frame clones and leaves some out. The sample contains about 68,000 clones, around 90% of which appear only once. Sequencing input: PBMCs. These receptors came from a man between 18 and 35 years old in good health and CMV-seronegative.

The J gene is TRBJ1-4, the V gene TRBV7-3; D gene unclear. The germline V and J ends were trimmed by 3 bases and 0 bases, with 11 bases remaining between them. CDR3 length: 16 amino acids. Germline CDR1 SGHTA, CDR2 FQGTGA. This CDR3 reads CASSLEGGATNEKLFF. The CDR3 nucleotides are TGTGCCAGCAGCTTGGAGGGCGGGGCAACTAATGAAAAACTGTTTTTT. Based on the CDR3 plus reference TRBV7-3 and TRBJ1-4, the full variable domain is GAGVSQTPSNKVTEKGKYVELRCDPISGHTALYWYRQSLGQGPEFLIYFQGTGAADDSGLPNDRFFAVRPEGSVSTLKIQRTERGDSAVYLCASSLEGGATNEKLFFGSGTQLSVL.

This chain links TRBV28 with TRBJ1-2; a possible D gene is TRBD1 (5 bases). Deletions cut 4 bases from V and 3 bases from J, with 9 bases between. The CDR3 totals 13 residues. Germline-derived CDR1 and CDR2 are MDHEN and SYDVKM. Here the CDR3 reads CASSSDRDYGYTF. CDR3 coding DNA: TGTGCCAGCAGTTCAGACAGAGACTATGGCTACACCTTC.

The genes are TRBV2 and TRBJ2-7; 11 bases align to TRBD2. The CDR3 runs to 15 residues. CDR1 is SNHLY, CDR2 FYNNEI, per germline. V dropped 10 bases and J dropped 3; count of bases not matched to a gene: 11. CDR3 sequence: CATSSSGGTFYEQYF. DNA for the CDR3: TGTGCCACCTCTTCTAGCGGGGGGACCTTCTACGAGCAGTACTTC.

The chain employs TRBV18 and TRBJ2-7; D remains ambiguous. The germline V and J ends were trimmed by 2 bases and 1 base, with 6 bases remaining between them. The CDR3 totals 13 residues. CDR1 and CDR2 from the germline V gene are KGHSH and LQKENI. CDR3 nucleotide sequence: TGTGCCAGCTCACCAGGGCGTTCCTACGAGCAGTACTTC. Its translation: CASSPGRSYEQYF.

The chain combines TRBV19 with TRBJ2-7, with D possibly matching TRBD2 (5 bases). V lost 7 bases and J lost 0, with 16 bases in between. Germline V CDR1 and CDR2: LNHDA, SQIVND (reference sequence). This CDR3 is built from 15 residues. The CDR3 is CASNGWTGSSYEQYF. The CDR3 coding sequence is TGTGCCAGTAATGGGTGGACGGGAAGCTCCTACGAGCAGTACTTC.

The V call is TRBV5-1, the J call TRBJ2-7, with D maybe TRBD2 (5 bases). The CDR3 loop spans 14 amino acids. V was trimmed by 0 bases and J by 2 bases, leaving 9 bases between them. The germline V gene encodes CDR1 SGHRS and CDR2 YFSETQ. CDR3 residues: CASSLASGPYEQYF. As DNA, the CDR3 is TGCGCCAGCAGCTTGGCGAGCGGACCCTACGAGCAGTACTTC.

The table lists this clone with a count of one. The V and J genes are TRBV6-1 and TRBJ2-3; 8 bases match TRBD1. The CDR3 covers 14 residues. In germline, CDR1 is MNHNS, CDR2 SASEGT. V shed 8 bases, J shed 3 bases, and the junction held 7 bases outside the gene matches. The CDR3 nucleotides are TGTGCCAGCGACGACAGGGGAAGGACAGATACGCAGTATTTT. This sequence encodes CASDDRGRTDTQYF.

A remark on this clone: At one end the junction does not follow the germline gene, possibly because of a read error. This chain connects TRBV28 to TRBJ1-1, with no clear D. This CDR3 contains 11 residues. The germline V gene encodes CDR1 MDHEN and CDR2 SYDVKM. This CDR3 reads CATDSLTKAFF. DNA for the CDR3: TGTGCCACCGATAGCCTCACTAAAGCTTTCTTT.

This chain uses TRBV11-1 with TRBJ1-2; 9 bases are a match to TRBD1. Per germline, CDR1 SGHAT and CDR2 FQDESV (reference sequence). The CDR3 covers 15 residues. V dropped 6 bases and J dropped 7; count of bases not matched to a gene: 12. Here the CDR3 reads CASSVGTGFPSGYTF. CDR3 nucleotides: TGTGCCAGCAGTGTGGGGACAGGGTTCCCTTCTGGCTACACCTTC.

This rearrangement joins TRBV11-1 to TRBJ2-1; a possible D gene is TRBD2 (5 bases). The CDR3 contains 15 residues. Per germline, CDR1 SGHAT and CDR2 FQDESV (reference sequence). Trimming removed 5 bases at V and 0 bases at J, with 11 bases between. The CDR3 protein is CASSPSGSSYNEQFF. As DNA, the CDR3 is TGTGCCAGCAGCCCCAGTGGGAGCTCCTACAATGAGCAGTTCTTC. The full variable domain, rest sourced from reference TRBV11-1 and TRBJ2-1, is EAEVAQSPRYKITEKSQAVAFWCDPISGHATLYWYRQILGQGPELLVQFQDESVVDDSQLPKDRFSAERLKGVDSTLKIQPAELGDSAMYLCASSPSGSSYNEQFFGPGTRLTVL.

This chain connects TRBV18 to TRBJ2-1; D remains ambiguous. Germline lookup yields CDR1 KGHSH and CDR2 LQKENI. Trimming stripped 3 bases from V and 0 bases from J, with 15 bases between. The CDR3 is 17 amino acids. CDR3 loop: CASSPTVPASSYNEQFF. The DNA for the CDR3 is TGTGCCAGCTCACCCACAGTCCCCGCCAGCTCCTACAATGAGCAGTTCTTC.

The gene calls are TRBV7-2 and TRBJ2-1; 11 positions agree with TRBD2. J was trimmed by 3 bases and V by 1 base; bases with no gene match: 5. Per the germline V gene, CDR1 is SGHTA and CDR2 is FQGNSA. CDR3 length: 17 amino acids. DNA of the CDR3: TGTGCCAGCAGCTTAGTCGGGACTAGCGGATACTACAATGAGCAGTTCTTC. This encodes CASSLVGTSGYYNEQFF.

The chain combines TRBV4-3 with TRBJ2-3; a weak D match, TRBD2 (6 bases). V lost 8 bases, J lost 0 bases, and 15 bases lay in between. Looked up from germline, CDR1 is LGHNA and CDR2 is YSLEER. This CDR3 has 15 amino acids. The CDR3 coding sequence is TGCGCCAGCCAAGATAGGCGGGGTAGCACAGATACGCAGTATTTT. This translates into CASQDRRGSTDTQYF.

The chain employs TRBV28 and TRBJ1-5, with D perhaps TRBD1 (5 bases). Trimming removed 4 bases from V and 0 bases from J, with 13 bases in between. CDR1 MDHEN and CDR2 SYDVKM come from the germline V gene. The CDR3 runs to 16 residues. This CDR3 reads CASSSSLGLSNQPQHF. In nucleotides, the CDR3 is TGTGCCAGCAGTTCGTCATTGGGACTTAGCAATCAGCCCCAGCATTTT.

The rearrangement joins TRBV2 to TRBJ1-1; no reliable D call. Trimming removed 5 bases from V and 6 bases from J, with 31 bases in between. The germline V gene has CDR1 SNHLY and CDR2 FYNNEI. The CDR3 runs to 19 residues. CDR3 in amino acids: CASSTGVVASLAFLAEAFF. In nucleotides, the CDR3 is TGTGCCAGCAGTACGGGAGTAGTTGCTTCTTTGGCATTCTTGGCTGAAGCTTTCTTT.

The chain employs TRBV19 and TRBJ2-1, with D possibly TRBD1 on 5 matching bases. Germline CDR1 LNHDA, CDR2 SQIVND (reference sequence). CDR3 length: 16 residues. V lost 3 bases, J lost 1 base, and 13 bases lay in between. The chain's CDR3 is CASSILGVRSYNEQFF. CDR3 DNA: TGTGCCAGTAGTATCCTAGGGGTCAGGTCCTACAATGAGCAGTTCTTC.

This clone was counted a single time. The rearrangement joins TRBV7-2 to TRBJ2-3; the D is unclear. The germline V gene encodes CDR1 SGHTA and CDR2 FQGNSA. The CDR3 is 12 amino acids. The ends were cut back, 8 bases at V and 2 bases at J, with 8 bases in the middle. The CDR3 DNA reads TGTGCCAGCGGTAGCAACACAGATACGCAGTATTTT. Its translation is CASGSNTDTQYF.

This chain uses TRBV4-3 with TRBJ2-2, with TRBD1 matching over 7 bases. The junction had 4 bases not matched to a gene; V was cut back by 1 base and J by 2 bases. CDR1 and CDR2 (germline): LGHNA, YSLEER. The CDR3 consists of 16 residues. CDR3 amino acids: CASSQAGQINTGELFF. As DNA, the CDR3 is TGCGCCAGCAGCCAAGCGGGACAGATAAACACCGGGGAGCTGTTTTTT.

This chain uses TRBV18 with TRBJ2-7; 7 bases map to TRBD2. The J segment lost 7 bases and the V segment lost 3 bases, leaving 6 bases of the junction unmatched. The CDR3 contains 13 residues. Germline V gives CDR1 KGHSH, CDR2 LQKENI. Here the CDR3 reads CASSPGLAEEQYF. In DNA, the CDR3 is TGTGCCAGCTCACCGGGGCTAGCGGAGGAGCAGTACTTC.

The chain employs TRBV27 and TRBJ2-3; 13 positions match TRBD2. Germline assignment: CDR1 MNHEY and CDR2 SMNVEV (reference sequence). V lost 6 bases to trimming and J lost 5 bases; unmatched junction nucleotides: 5. The CDR3 has 15 residues. Here the CDR3 DNA reads TGTGCCAGCAGGGGACTAGCGGGATTGATAGATACGCAGTATTTT. Protein product: CASRGLAGLIDTQYF.

J is TRBJ2-4 and V is TRBV7-8; D may be TRBD1 (5 bases). Germline CDR1 reads SGHVS; CDR2 reads FQNEAQ. The CDR3 covers 18 residues. Deletions cut 2 bases from V and 1 base from J, with 18 bases between. The DNA of the CDR3 is TGTGCCAGCAGCTTAAGCCCTCCTGGACATGCGGCCAAAAACATTCAGTACTTC. It codes for CASSLSPPGHAAKNIQYF.

The chain has TRBV18 and TRBJ1-2; D is unresolved. CDR3 length: 17 amino acids. The germline CDR1 and CDR2 sequences are KGHSH and LQKENI. V lost 6 bases and J 0 bases, leaving 20 bases between the germline ends. As DNA, the CDR3 is TGTGCCAGCTCTCCCGCAATGCGGGCAGCCGCTAACTATGGCTACACCTTC. Its translation is CASSPAMRAAANYGYTF.

J is TRBJ2-2 and V is TRBV27, with 9 bases identical to TRBD1. Looked up from germline, CDR1 is MNHEY and CDR2 is SMNVEV (reference sequence). This CDR3 spans 15 amino acids. J gave up 7 bases and V 8 bases, and 11 bases lay outside the gene matches. The CDR3 here is CASRPWDREIGELFF. CDR3 in DNA: TGTGCCAGCCGGCCCTGGGACAGGGAGATCGGGGAGCTGTTTTTT.

The rearrangement joins TRBV25-1 to TRBJ2-7, with D possibly being TRBD2 (7 bases). The germline CDR1 and CDR2 sequences are MGHDK and SYGVNS. Deletions cut 6 bases from V and 2 bases from J, with 11 bases between. The CDR3 is 13 residues long. CDR3 region: CASRKGGAYEQYF. In DNA, the CDR3 is TGTGCCAGCAGGAAAGGGGGGGCCTACGAGCAGTACTTC.

This CDR3 reads CASSGTGWNEQFF. CDR3 DNA: TGTGCCAGCAGCGGGACAGGGTGGAATGAGCAGTTCTTC. J is TRBJ2-1 and V is TRBV2, with 9 positions matching TRBD1. Germline CDR1 SNHLY, CDR2 FYNNEI. With V trimmed by 6 bases and J by 7 bases, 4 bases remained unmatched. The CDR3 runs to 13 residues.

V usage is TRBV7-9 and J usage is TRBJ2-7, with D possibly TRBD2 on 6 matching bases. The germline V and J ends were trimmed by 3 bases and 3 bases, with 12 bases remaining between them. Germline assignment: CDR1 SEHNR and CDR2 FQNEAQ (reference sequence). The CDR3 is 14 amino acids. The chain's CDR3 is CASSLGGLNYEQYF. DNA of the CDR3: TGTGCCAGCAGCTTGGGGGGACTGAACTACGAGCAGTACTTC.

This chain joins TRBV28 and TRBJ2-1; D is undetermined. This CDR3 contains 11 residues. The germline V and J ends were trimmed by 1 base and 13 bases, with 8 bases remaining between them. The V gene's germline CDR1 is MDHEN and CDR2 SYDVKM. The CDR3 region is CASSLFRVQFF. CDR3 coding DNA: TGTGCCAGCAGTTTATTCCGGGTACAGTTCTTC.